This T cell receptor beta chain was obtained from a study of PD-1 blockade in classical Hodgkin lymphoma. Every patient had relapsed following autologous stem cell transplantation, and cohorts differed in brentuximab vedotin exposure. The V and J ends lost 2 bases and 5 bases respectively, with 18 bases between them. CDR3 length: 16 residues. From germline, CDR1 is SGHAT and CDR2 FQNNGV. Sequencing was performed with immunoSEQ multiplex PCR; in TCRdb, only in-frame clones are kept and a portion is missing. The sample includes tens of thousands of clones, about nine tenths of them seen just once. The sequenced sample was peripheral blood mononuclear cells (PBMCs), obtained at baseline. The chain employs TRBV11-2 and TRBJ1-1, with D maybe TRBD1 (6 bases). This TCR was sampled from a human donor with classical Hodgkin lymphoma. The CDR3 region is CASSLLQGSYGTEAFF. CDR3 in DNA: TGTGCCAGCAGCTTATTACAGGGTAGTTATGGGACTGAAGCTTTCTTT. The entire variable domain, with the rest obtained from reference TRBV11-2 and TRBJ1-1, is as follows: EAGVAQSPRYKIIEKRQSVAFWCNPISGHATLYWYQQILGQGPKLLIQFQNNGVVDDSQLPKDRFSAERLKGVDSTLKIQPAKLEDSAVYLCASSLLQGSYGTEAFFGQGTRLTVV.